This T cell receptor beta chain appears in the sequencing data of a study of type 1 regulatory T cells. Background on the study: This in vitro CD4 product, T-allo10, is enriched for Tr1 cells and alloantigen-specific.

The germline V gene encodes CDR1 MGHRA and CDR2 YSYEKL. Trimming took off 0 bases at V and 0 bases at J, with 11 bases between the two ends. The CDR3 totals 16 residues. Study observations and caveats: Type 1 regulatory T cells had a more restricted TCR repertoire than non-type 1 regulatory T cells.

About this clonotype: Its antigen is not identified.

TCRdb passed the reads through MiXCR, listing each CDR3 protein once. The sample has 55,000 to 65,000 distinct CDR3 sequences, approximately 60% seen once. The sequenced material came from cultured non-Tr1 T cells, either the whole culture or a sorted T cell fraction (not recorded which). The chain uses TRBV4-1 and TRBJ1-2; TRBD1 is a possible D gene (6 bases). This clonotype originated in a human donor in good health. CDR3 region: CASSQELGHPNYGYTF. Written as DNA, the CDR3 is TGCGCCAGCAGCCAAGAACTGGGACACCCTAACTATGGCTACACCTTC.